This TCR beta chain is drawn from a study of blood T cell repertoires in COVID-19. Across the study: COVID-19 samples, acute and convalescent, were from the United States, Italy and Spain. PBMCs, B-cell-depleted T cells, or T cells provided the cDNA or gDNA that made up the material.

Germline V gives CDR1 MNHEY, CDR2 SVGAGI. Trimming removed 2 bases from V and 0 bases from J, with 10 bases in between. This CDR3 spans 15 amino acids. In the authors' workflow: Estimation of nucleated cell counts relied on the amplification of reference gene primers. The protocol was immunoSEQ multiplex PCR, while the TCRdb copy is restricted to in-frame clones and leaves out a portion. V, J and clone size reflect that table, while D and trimming were determined from the DNA. Of some 130,000 clones in the sample, roughly 85% are singletons; the top ten hold 3% to 4.5%. Sequencing was carried out using peripheral blood. The chain has TRBV6-5 and TRBJ1-2, with D unclear. The receptor was isolated from a man in his 60s with acute or convalescent COVID-19. CDR3 DNA sequence: TGTGCCAGCAGTTACGGCCAGCTAGCTAACTATGGCTACACCTTC. This codes for CASSYGQLANYGYTF.